One sample yielded the 14 T cell receptor beta chains listed below, sequenced in a study of beta chain features in type 1 diabetes. Antigens for these TCRs are unknown. As every portion of the isolated RNA was reverse transcribed, the sequencing read expressed TCRB transcripts. Sequencing was performed with immunoSEQ multiplex PCR; in TCRdb, only in-frame clones are kept and a portion is missing. The table includes tens of thousands of clones, around 49% detected once. Findings and limits, study-wide: TCRB CDR3s were moderately but significantly shorter in Type 1 diabetes patients in all four CD4+ subsets.

Material for sequencing was central memory CD4+ T cells from blood. These TCRs come from a man between 25 and 39 years old with type 1 diabetes.

The J gene is TRBJ1-5, the V gene TRBV30, with D possibly matching TRBD1 (5 bases). Germline V CDR1 and CDR2: GTSNPN, SVGIG (reference sequence). V was trimmed by 0 bases and J by 2 bases, leaving 14 bases between them. This CDR3 is 16 amino acids long. The CDR3 DNA sequence: TGTGCCTGGAGTGTACAAGGGGCGTCGGGCAATCAGCCCCAGCATTTT. Translation: CAWSVQGASGNQPQHF. The full variable domain, its missing parts supplied by reference TRBV30 and TRBJ1-5, is SQTIHQWPATLVQPVGSPLSLECTVEGTSNPNLYWYRQAAGRGLQLLFYSVGIGQISSEVPQNLSASRPQDRQFILSSKKLLLSDSGFYLCAWSVQGASGNQPQHFGDGTRLSIL.

This clone was seen a handful of times. CDR3 bases: TGTGCCAGCGGGGGGAAGGAGTCGGGAACCGGGGAGCTGTTTTTT. Its protein product is CASGGKESGTGELFF. This chain connects TRBV2 to TRBJ2-2; a possible D gene is TRBD2 (6 bases). V was pared by 8 bases and J by 5 bases, with 18 bases between. Germline V gene sequence: CDR1 SNHLY, CDR2 FYNNEI. CDR3 length: 15 amino acids.

The chain uses TRBV5-4 and TRBJ1-4, with a weak D call TRBD1 (6 bases). Trimming removed 4 bases from V and 4 bases from J, with 11 bases in between. This CDR3 is built from 14 residues. In germline, CDR1 is SGHNT, CDR2 YYREEE (reference sequence). CDR3 region: CASSLKGGNEKLFF. CDR3 sequence (DNA): TGTGCCAGCAGCCTAAAAGGGGGTAATGAAAAACTGTTTTTT. Looking up the rest from reference TRBV5-4 and TRBJ1-4 gives the full variable domain: ETGVTQSPTHLIKTRGQQVTLRCSSQSGHNTVSWYQQALGQGPQFIFQYYREEENGRGNFPPRFSGLQFPNYSSELNVNALELDDSALYLCASSLKGGNEKLFFGSGTQLSVL.

The gene calls are TRBV9 and TRBJ1-5; D is unresolved. The CDR3 contains 14 residues. Trimming stripped 3 bases from V and 4 bases from J, with 11 bases between. Germline loops: CDR1 SGDLS, CDR2 YYNGEE. The CDR3 spells CASSALGGNQPQHF. The DNA for the CDR3 is TGTGCCAGCAGCGCCCTTGGAGGGAATCAGCCCCAGCATTTT. The full variable domain, rest sourced from reference TRBV9 and TRBJ1-5, is DSGVTQTPKHLITATGQRVTLRCSPRSGDLSVYWYQQSLDQGLQFLIQYYNGEERAKGNILERFSAQQFPDLHSELNLSSLELGDSALYFCASSALGGNQPQHFGDGTRLSIL.

This chain joins TRBV5-1 and TRBJ2-2; D remains unclear. Trimming removed 0 bases from V and 3 bases from J, with 15 bases in between. The CDR3 runs to 17 residues. CDR1 is SGHRS, CDR2 YFSETQ, per germline. CDR3 nucleotide sequence: TGCGCCAGCAGCTTGGCGCCGAGGCAGTCGGACACCGGGGAGCTGTTTTTT. Its translation: CASSLAPRQSDTGELFF.

The CDR3 spells CASSLEGVVGTDTQYF. The CDR3 region has the DNA TGTGCCAGCAGTCTCGAGGGAGTAGTTGGCACAGATACGCAGTATTTT. The J gene is TRBJ2-3, the V gene TRBV27; tentatively, D is TRBD2 (5 bases). The CDR3 is 16 amino acids. Trimming shortened V by 5 bases and J by 1 base, and 16 bases separated the two germline ends. Germline values: CDR1 MNHEY, CDR2 SMNVEV (reference sequence).

This chain uses TRBV29-1 with TRBJ2-1; 7 nucleotides line up with TRBD1. The CDR3 covers 18 residues. Germline trimming cut 3 bases from V and 0 bases from J; bases unmatched to any gene: 14. Germline-derived CDR1 and CDR2 are SQVTM and ANQGSEA. For the CDR3, the DNA is TGCAGCGTTGATGATGGGCGTAGGGCAGGGGGCTCCTACAATGAGCAGTTCTTC. It yields the protein CSVDDGRRAGGSYNEQFF.

The chain combines TRBV30 with TRBJ2-6, with TRBD2 matching 14 bases. The CDR3 spans 19 residues. Germline lookup yields CDR1 GTSNPN and CDR2 SVGIG (reference sequence). The J segment lost 2 bases and the V segment lost 1 base, leaving 7 bases of the junction unmatched. The CDR3 sequence: CAWSGVGLAGAPGANVLTF. CDR3 bases: TGTGCCTGGAGTGGGGTGGGACTAGCGGGAGCTCCTGGGGCCAACGTCCTGACTTTC.

The chain joins TRBV11-2 to TRBJ2-1; 10 bases are shared with TRBD2. The junction had 4 bases not matched to a gene; V was cut back by 4 bases and J by 4 bases. The CDR3 consists of 15 residues. The germline V gene encodes CDR1 SGHAT and CDR2 FQNNGV. The CDR3 region is CASSSLAGAYNEQFF. CDR3 nucleotides: TGTGCCAGCAGCTCCCTAGCGGGAGCTTACAATGAGCAGTTCTTC.

This chain uses TRBV2 with TRBJ1-2, with D perhaps matching TRBD1 (5 bases). This CDR3 is built from 14 residues. Deletions cut 7 bases from V and 5 bases from J, with 17 bases between. Germline values: CDR1 SNHLY, CDR2 FYNNEI. The CDR3 sequence is CASMAGLTVYGYTF. In nucleotides, the CDR3 is TGTGCCAGCATGGCTGGGCTGACAGTTTATGGCTACACCTTC.

J is TRBJ1-2 and V is TRBV5-1; 7 bases match TRBD1. CDR1 SGHRS and CDR2 YFSETQ come from the germline V gene. J was trimmed by 4 bases and V by 4 bases; bases with no gene match: 10. The CDR3 covers 15 residues. DNA for the CDR3: TGCGCCAGCAGCATCAGGGGGGCTAACACCTATGGCTACACCTTC. Amino acids: CASSIRGANTYGYTF.

This clone was seen more than once but under ten times. The rearrangement joins TRBV14 to TRBJ1-1; a possible D gene is TRBD1 (5 bases). CDR1 is SGHDN and CDR2 is FVKESK in the germline V gene. The CDR3 length is 13 residues. The V end lost 0 bases, the J end lost 8 bases, and 10 bases lay between the germline ends. CDR3 protein: CASSQDRQTEAFF. The CDR3 region has the DNA TGTGCCAGCAGCCAAGATAGACAGACCGAAGCTTTCTTT.

This clone was found once. The chain has TRBV5-1 and TRBJ2-7; TRBD2 matches 7 bases. V gave up 4 bases and J gave up 2 bases; unmatched junction bases: 3. Germline V lookup: CDR1 SGHRS, CDR2 YFSETQ. The CDR3 is made up of 13 amino acids. In DNA, the CDR3 is TGCGCCAGCAGCATAGGACTAGCCTACGAGCAGTACTTC. The encoded protein is CASSIGLAYEQYF.

Written as DNA, the CDR3 is TGTGCCAGCAGCGTAGTGTCTAGCGGGAGACCGGCGGATACGCAGTATTTT. Translation gives CASSVVSSGRPADTQYF. The V and J genes are TRBV9 and TRBJ2-3; 10 nucleotides agree with TRBD2. This CDR3 contains 17 residues. The J segment lost 6 bases and the V segment lost 0 bases, leaving 10 bases of the junction unmatched. Germline V lookup: CDR1 SGDLS, CDR2 YYNGEE.